The present TCR beta chain was sequenced within a study of T cells in tumors after PD-1 blockade. About the study: Either cemiplimab 350 mg every 2 weeks or pembrolizumab 200 mg every 3 weeks was given. Mean per blood sample: 113,528 templates (about 24,000-260,000), 35,000 to 45,000 unique clonotypes.

Template: tumor biopsy or peripheral blood genomic DNA, 616-6,004 ng per sample. Repertoires were generated with immunoSEQ multiplex PCR, while TCRdb's copy carries only in-frame clones and drops some. In the table there are approximately 60,000 clones, roughly 75% of which are singletons. Germline V gene data show CDR1 as SGDLS and CDR2 as YYNGEE. Between the trimmed V and J ends, which lost 2 bases and 10 bases, there was a span of 16 bases. This CDR3 contains 15 residues. Source: PBMCs, taken before anti-PD-1 treatment. The clonotype was recovered from a human donor with basal cell carcinoma. The V gene is TRBV9, the J gene TRBJ1-6; unclear D gene. CDR3 sequence (DNA): TGTGCCAGCAGCGTGACCGGGTCGGTGGAATCACCCCTCCACTTT. Encoded protein: CASSVTGSVESPLHF.